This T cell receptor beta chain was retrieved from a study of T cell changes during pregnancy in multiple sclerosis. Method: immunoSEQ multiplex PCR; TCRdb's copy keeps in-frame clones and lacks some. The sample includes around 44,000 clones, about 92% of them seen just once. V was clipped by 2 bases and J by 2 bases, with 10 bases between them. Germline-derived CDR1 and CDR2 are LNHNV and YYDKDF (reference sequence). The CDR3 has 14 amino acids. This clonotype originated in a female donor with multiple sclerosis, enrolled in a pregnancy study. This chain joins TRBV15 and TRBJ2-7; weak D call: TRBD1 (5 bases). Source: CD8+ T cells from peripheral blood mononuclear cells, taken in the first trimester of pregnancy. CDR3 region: CATSRRGATYEQYF. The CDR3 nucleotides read TGTGCCACCAGCAGACGTGGGGCCACCTACGAGCAGTACTTC. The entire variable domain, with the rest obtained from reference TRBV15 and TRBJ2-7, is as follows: DAMVIQNPRYQVTQFGKPVTLSCSQTLNHNVMYWYQQKSSQAPKLLFHYYDKDFNNEADTPDNFQSRRPNTSFCFLDIRSPGLGDTAMYLCATSRRGATYEQYFGPGTRLTVT.